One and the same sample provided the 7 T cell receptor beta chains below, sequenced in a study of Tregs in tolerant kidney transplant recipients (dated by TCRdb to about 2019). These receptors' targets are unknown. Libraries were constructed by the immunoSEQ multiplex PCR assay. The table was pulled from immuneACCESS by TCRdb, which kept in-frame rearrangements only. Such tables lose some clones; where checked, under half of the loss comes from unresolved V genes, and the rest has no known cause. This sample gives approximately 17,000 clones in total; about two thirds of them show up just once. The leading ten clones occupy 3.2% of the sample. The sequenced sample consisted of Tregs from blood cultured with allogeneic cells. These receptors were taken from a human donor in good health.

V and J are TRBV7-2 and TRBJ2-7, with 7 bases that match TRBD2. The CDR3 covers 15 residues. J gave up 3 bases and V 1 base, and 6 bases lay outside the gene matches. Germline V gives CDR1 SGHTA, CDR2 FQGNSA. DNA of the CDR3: TGTGCCAGCAGCTTAGAAGCGGGGAGCCGCTACGAGCAGTACTTC. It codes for CASSLEAGSRYEQYF.

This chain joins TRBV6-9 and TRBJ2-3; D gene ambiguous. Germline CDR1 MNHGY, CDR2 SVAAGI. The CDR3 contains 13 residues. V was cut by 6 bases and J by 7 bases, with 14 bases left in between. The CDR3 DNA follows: TGTGCCAGCAGCAGATCGGTAGTGAATACGCAGTATTTT. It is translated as CASSRSVVNTQYF.

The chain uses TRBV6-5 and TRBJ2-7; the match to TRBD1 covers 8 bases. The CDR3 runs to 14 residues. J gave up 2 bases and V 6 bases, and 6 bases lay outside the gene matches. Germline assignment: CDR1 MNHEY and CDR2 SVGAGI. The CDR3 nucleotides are TGTGCCAGCAGAATGGACAGGGCCACCTACGAGCAGTACTTC. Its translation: CASRMDRATYEQYF.

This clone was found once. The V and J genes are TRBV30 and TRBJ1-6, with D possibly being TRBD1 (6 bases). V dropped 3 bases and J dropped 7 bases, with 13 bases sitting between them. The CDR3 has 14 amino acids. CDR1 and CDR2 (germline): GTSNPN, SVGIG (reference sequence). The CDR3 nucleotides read TGTGCCTGGAGCTGGGACATCGGGAATTCACCCCTCCACTTT. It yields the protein CAWSWDIGNSPLHF. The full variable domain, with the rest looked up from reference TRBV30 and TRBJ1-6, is SQTIHQWPATLVQPVGSPLSLECTVEGTSNPNLYWYRQAAGRGLQLLFYSVGIGQISSEVPQNLSASRPQDRQFILSSKKLLLSDSGFYLCAWSWDIGNSPLHFGNGTRLTVT.

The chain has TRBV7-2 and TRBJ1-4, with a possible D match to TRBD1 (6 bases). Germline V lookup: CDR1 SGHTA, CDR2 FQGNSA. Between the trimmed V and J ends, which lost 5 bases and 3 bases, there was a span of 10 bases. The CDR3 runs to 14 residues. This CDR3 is CASSPGGSNEKLFF. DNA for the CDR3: TGTGCCAGCAGCCCGGGGGGCTCTAATGAAAAACTGTTTTTT.

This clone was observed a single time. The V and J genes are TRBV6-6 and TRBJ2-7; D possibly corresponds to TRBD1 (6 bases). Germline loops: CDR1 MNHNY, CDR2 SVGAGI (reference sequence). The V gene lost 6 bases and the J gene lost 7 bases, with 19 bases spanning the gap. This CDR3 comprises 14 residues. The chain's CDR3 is CASSLQPGEGEQYF. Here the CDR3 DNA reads TGTGCCAGCAGCCTTCAACCAGGGGAAGGTGAGCAGTACTTC.

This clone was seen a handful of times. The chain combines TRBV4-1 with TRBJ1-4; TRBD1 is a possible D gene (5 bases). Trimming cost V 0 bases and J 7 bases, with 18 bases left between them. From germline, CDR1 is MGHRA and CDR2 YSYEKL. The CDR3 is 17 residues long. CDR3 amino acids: CASSQDRGERRREKLFF. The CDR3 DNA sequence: TGCGCCAGCAGCCAAGATCGGGGCGAGCGGAGGCGTGAAAAACTGTTTTTT.